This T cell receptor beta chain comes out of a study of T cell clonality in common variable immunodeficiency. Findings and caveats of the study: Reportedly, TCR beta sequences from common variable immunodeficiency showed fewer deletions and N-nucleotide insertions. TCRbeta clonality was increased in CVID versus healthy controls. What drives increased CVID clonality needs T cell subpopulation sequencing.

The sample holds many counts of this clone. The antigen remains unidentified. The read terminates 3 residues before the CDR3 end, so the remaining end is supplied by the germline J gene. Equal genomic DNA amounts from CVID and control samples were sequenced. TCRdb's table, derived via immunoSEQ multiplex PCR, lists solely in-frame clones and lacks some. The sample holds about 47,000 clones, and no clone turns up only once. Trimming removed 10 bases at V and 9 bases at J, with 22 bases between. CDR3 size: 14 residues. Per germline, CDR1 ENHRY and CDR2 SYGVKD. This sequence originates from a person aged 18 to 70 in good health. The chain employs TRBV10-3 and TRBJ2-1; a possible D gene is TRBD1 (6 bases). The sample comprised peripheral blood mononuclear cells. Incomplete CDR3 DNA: TGTGCCACCACTGGAGGACAGTACTTTCGTGAG. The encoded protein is CATTGGQYFRE. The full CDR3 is CATTGGQYFREQFF.